These 27 T cell receptor beta chains were sequenced from one sample in a study of identical twins. TCRdb re-derived calls from the 5' RACE reads in MiXCR, one entry per CDR3 protein. The table lists 450,000 or so distinct CDR3 sequences, 14% of them singletons, with around 0.52% in the top ten. This sample was shared with a second study, whose subject was yellow fever vaccine responses in identical twins.

Sequencing used CD4+ T cells sorted from blood. These receptors originate from a woman aged 18-29 years in good health.

The gene calls are TRBV28 and TRBJ2-1; D is undetermined. Germline CDR1 reads MDHEN; CDR2 reads SYDVKM. V shed 8 bases and J shed 2 bases, with 16 bases lying between them. The CDR3 has 15 amino acids. The CDR3 DNA reads TGTGCCAGCGTTTTATTTCAGAAAACCTACAATGAGCAGTTCTTC. It specifies CASVLFQKTYNEQFF.

A few counts support this clonotype. The V and J genes are TRBV12-3 or TRBV12-4 and TRBJ2-1; maybe TRBD1 (6 bases). The CDR3 consists of 13 residues. The germline V and J ends were trimmed by 7 bases and 2 bases, with 9 bases remaining between them. The CDR3 here is CASNTGPYNEQFF. The CDR3 DNA sequence: TGTGCCAGCAATACAGGGCCCTACAATGAGCAGTTCTTC.

The rearrangement uses TRBV20-1 and TRBJ1-2; unclear D gene. CDR1 DFQATT and CDR2 SNEGSKA come from the germline V gene (reference sequence). Trimming stripped 3 bases from V and 7 bases from J, with 6 bases between. The CDR3 is 10 residues long. The CDR3 DNA reads as TGCAGTGCTAGCGTCTCTGGCTACACCTTC. It translates to CSASVSGYTF.

This clonotype was recorded a few times. The chain has TRBV7-3 and TRBJ2-2; no clear D. The CDR3 loop spans 14 amino acids. Per germline, CDR1 SGHTA and CDR2 FQGTGA. V lost 4 bases to trimming and J lost 6 bases, with 12 bases between them. The chain's CDR3 is CASSSRISAGELFF. CDR3 in DNA: TGTGCCAGCAGCTCCCGGATCTCTGCCGGGGAGCTGTTTTTT.

Only a few counts were recorded for this clonotype. The rearrangement uses TRBV11-2 and TRBJ2-3; 11 positions match TRBD2. The CDR3 contains 14 residues. The V gene's germline CDR1 is SGHAT and CDR2 FQNNGV. J was trimmed by 9 bases and V by 1 base; bases with no gene match: 3. The CDR3 DNA reads as TGTGCCAGCAGCTTAGGACTAGCGGGGCGCACGCAGTATTTT. Its protein is CASSLGLAGRTQYF.

The chain uses TRBV7-2 and TRBJ2-1; 8 nucleotides agree with TRBD1. The CDR3 runs to 14 residues. Germline lookup yields CDR1 SGHTA and CDR2 FQGNSA. V dropped 5 bases and J dropped 8; count of bases not matched to a gene: 8. CDR3 residues: CASSRDRRADEQFF. The CDR3 DNA reads TGTGCCAGCAGCAGGGACAGGAGGGCTGATGAGCAGTTCTTC.

Only a few counts were recorded for this clonotype. The chain uses TRBV7-9 and TRBJ1-3, with D perhaps matching TRBD1 (5 bases). CDR1 is SEHNR and CDR2 is FQNEAQ in the germline V gene (reference sequence). Trimming took 5 bases from V and 4 from J, leaving 15 bases between them. The CDR3 is made up of 15 amino acids. The CDR3 nucleotides are TGTGCCAGCAGCCTAGGCAGGGACGCCGGAAACACCATATATTTT. This encodes CASSLGRDAGNTIYF.

This clonotype appeared many times. CDR3 sequence: CSVDRGAAGARYEQFF. The CDR3 DNA reads TGCAGCGTGGATAGGGGAGCCGCGGGGGCCAGGTATGAGCAGTTCTTC. The rearrangement joins TRBV29-1 to TRBJ2-1; maybe TRBD2 (7 bases). Germline CDR1 reads SQVTM; CDR2 reads ANQGSEA. The CDR3 has 16 amino acids. Trimming stripped 6 bases from V and 8 bases from J, with 26 bases between.

This rearrangement joins TRBV7-2 to TRBJ2-1; 7 positions agree with TRBD2. V was pared by 5 bases and J by 7 bases, with 5 bases of the junction left unmatched. The CDR3 is 13 residues long. Per germline, CDR1 SGHTA and CDR2 FQGNSA. CDR3 residues: CASSADGRNEQFF. The CDR3 nucleotides read TGTGCCAGCAGCGCGGACGGGAGGAATGAGCAGTTCTTC.

This chain uses TRBV20-1 with TRBJ2-5; D call uncertain. This CDR3 is built from 15 residues. The germline CDR1 and CDR2 sequences are DFQATT and SNEGSKA (reference sequence). V lost 3 bases and J 2 bases, leaving 16 bases between the germline ends. The CDR3 loop is CSASYAVAIQETQYF. DNA of the CDR3: TGCAGTGCTAGTTATGCCGTGGCCATACAAGAGACCCAGTACTTC.

CDR3 sequence reads: CASSSYRVVTEAFF. For the CDR3, the DNA is TGTGCCAGCAGTTCATACAGGGTGGTCACTGAAGCTTTCTTT. The chain couples TRBV28 to TRBJ1-1, with D possibly being TRBD1 (6 bases). V lost 4 bases and J 4 bases, leaving 13 bases between the germline ends. The CDR3 consists of 14 residues. CDR1 is MDHEN and CDR2 is SYDVKM in the germline V gene.

There are a few counts of this clonotype. This chain uses TRBV10-3 with TRBJ1-2, with a tentative D call TRBD1 (6 bases). The germline V gene has CDR1 ENHRY and CDR2 SYGVKD. This CDR3 has 14 amino acids. V was clipped by 6 bases and J by 6 bases, with 17 bases between them. The CDR3 DNA sequence: TGTGCCATCAGCCGGGACACCCTTAGTGATGGCTACACCTTC. Its translation: CAISRDTLSDGYTF.

This rearrangement joins TRBV19 to TRBJ2-5; perhaps TRBD1 as D (6 bases). The CDR3 is 16 amino acids. Trimming cost V 4 bases and J 5 bases, with 20 bases left between them. Per the germline V gene, CDR1 is LNHDA and CDR2 is SQIVND (reference sequence). The chain's CDR3 is CASSRGTFEWGETQYF. The CDR3 region has the DNA TGTGCCAGTAGTAGAGGGACATTCGAATGGGGGGAGACCCAGTACTTC.

The table lists this clonotype with a few counts. The genes are TRBV4-3 and TRBJ2-2; weak D call: TRBD1 (6 bases). This CDR3 contains 16 residues. The germline V and J ends were trimmed by 0 bases and 8 bases, with 16 bases remaining between them. Germline loops: CDR1 LGHNA, CDR2 YSLEER. CDR3 region: CASSQEGARIAGELFF. Here the CDR3 DNA reads TGCGCCAGCAGCCAAGAGGGGGCGAGAATTGCTGGGGAGCTGTTTTTT.

This clonotype was found a few times. CDR3 nucleotides: TGTGCCAGCAGCCTAGCAATGAGGGTTAACGAGCAGTACTTC. As protein: CASSLAMRVNEQYF. The chain employs TRBV28 and TRBJ2-7, with D perhaps matching TRBD2 (5 bases). V lost 6 bases and J 5 bases, leaving 17 bases between the germline ends. Germline-derived CDR1 and CDR2 are MDHEN and SYDVKM. The CDR3 loop spans 14 amino acids.

This clonotype was detected many times. The chain has TRBV29-1 and TRBJ2-5, with no clear D. The CDR3 consists of 11 residues. Germline lookup yields CDR1 SQVTM and CDR2 ANQGSEA. The V end lost 6 bases, the J end lost 7 bases, and 12 bases lay between the germline ends. The CDR3 loop is CSVLGYRTQYF. The DNA of the CDR3 is TGCAGCGTCTTGGGGTATCGGACCCAGTACTTC.

This clonotype was detected a few times. The chain combines TRBV5-1 with TRBJ2-2; a possible D gene is TRBD2 (6 bases). V shed 5 bases and J shed 1 base, with 12 bases lying between them. Germline CDR1 reads SGHRS; CDR2 reads YFSETQ. The CDR3 length is 15 residues. CDR3 sequence reads: CASRSGSGNTGELFF. CDR3 nucleotide sequence: TGCGCCAGCAGGAGCGGTAGCGGGAACACCGGGGAGCTGTTTTTT. Combining the CDR3 with reference TRBV5-1 and TRBJ2-2 gives the whole variable domain KAGVTQTPRYLIKTRGQQVTLSCSPISGHRSVSWYQQTPGQGLQFLFEYFSETQRNKGNFPGRFSGRQFSNSRSEMNVSTLELGDSALYLCASRSGSGNTGELFFGEGSRLTVL.

The rearrangement links TRBV10-3 to TRBJ1-6; TRBD1 is a possible D gene (5 bases). This CDR3 has 15 amino acids. V gave up 0 bases and J gave up 7 bases, with 10 bases separating them. Germline assignment: CDR1 ENHRY and CDR2 SYGVKD. CDR3 DNA: TGTGCCATCAGTGAGTCCTCTCGGGGGAATTCACCCCTCCACTTT. It yields the protein CAISESSRGNSPLHF.

The chain uses TRBV20-1 and TRBJ2-1, with D possibly called TRBD1 or TRBD2 (6 bases each). The CDR3 length is 16 residues. In germline, CDR1 is DFQATT, CDR2 SNEGSKA (reference sequence). The V gene lost 1 base and the J gene lost 6 bases, with 19 bases spanning the gap. The CDR3 is CSARGGTQKGGNEQFF. CDR3 DNA sequence: TGCAGTGCTAGAGGTGGGACTCAAAAGGGGGGCAATGAGCAGTTCTTC.

This rearrangement joins TRBV20-1 to TRBJ2-5, with 9 positions matching TRBD1. The CDR3 totals 15 residues. After removal of 0 bases from V and 4 bases from J, the junction contained 6 bases not matched to a gene. Germline lookup yields CDR1 DFQATT and CDR2 SNEGSKA (reference sequence). The CDR3 here is CSARDSRTGAETQYF. The CDR3 bases are TGCAGTGCTAGAGATTCCCGGACAGGGGCAGAGACCCAGTACTTC.

This clonotype has more than one count but fewer than ten. The rearrangement uses TRBV29-1 and TRBJ2-3; D not certain. Germline lookup yields CDR1 SQVTM and CDR2 ANQGSEA. This CDR3 contains 13 residues. Trimming removed 4 bases at V and 0 bases at J, with 8 bases between. CDR3 residues: CSVVWDSTDTQYF. Here the CDR3 DNA reads TGCAGCGTTGTATGGGATAGCACAGATACGCAGTATTTT.

This clonotype occurred a few times. The J gene is TRBJ2-5, the V gene TRBV15, with D tentatively TRBD1 (6 bases). CDR3 length: 15 residues. Germline-derived CDR1 and CDR2 are LNHNV and YYDKDF (reference sequence). With 0 bases removed from V and 5 bases from J, the gap between germline ends came to 13 bases. CDR3 sequence (DNA): TGTGCCACCAGCAGAGATAATCAGGGGAAGGAGACCCAGTACTTC. It translates to CATSRDNQGKETQYF.

This clonotype was detected a few times. The V call is TRBV6-1, the J call TRBJ2-5; D is unclear. Germline CDR1 is MNHNS and CDR2 is SASEGT. The CDR3 is 14 residues long. With 1 base removed from V and 7 bases from J, the gap between germline ends came to 13 bases. The CDR3 bases are TGTGCCAGCAGTGAAGGGGCCTACCTGGGGACCCAGTACTTC. This gives the protein CASSEGAYLGTQYF.

In this sample, this clonotype turned up a few times. V usage is TRBV7-2 and J usage is TRBJ2-7; 7 bases are a match to TRBD1. This CDR3 region has 15 residues. J was trimmed by 1 base and V by 3 bases; bases with no gene match: 6. Germline values: CDR1 SGHTA, CDR2 FQGNSA. The CDR3 loop reads CASSFTGTASYEQYF. The CDR3 DNA reads TGTGCCAGCAGCTTCACCGGGACAGCATCCTACGAGCAGTACTTC.

This clonotype was detected a few times. The chain carries TRBV2 and TRBJ2-3, with D tentatively TRBD1 or TRBD2 (6 bases each). Germline V gene sequence: CDR1 SNHLY, CDR2 FYNNEI. CDR3 size: 15 residues. Trimming cost V 4 bases and J 2 bases, with 13 bases left between them. This CDR3 reads CASSAVGGPTDTQYF. The CDR3 DNA reads TGTGCCAGCAGTGCGGTGGGGGGCCCCACAGATACGCAGTATTTT.

In this sample, this clonotype turned up once. This chain connects TRBV20-1 to TRBJ1-1; D is unclear. Germline V gene data show CDR1 as DFQATT and CDR2 as SNEGSKA (reference sequence). Trimming removed 3 bases at V and 3 bases at J, with 11 bases between. The CDR3 length is 13 residues. DNA for the CDR3: TGCAGTGCTAGGGGCGTTTCAGACACTGAAGCTTTCTTT. It encodes CSARGVSDTEAFF.

This clonotype has only a few counts. The rearrangement links TRBV24-1 to TRBJ2-5; 8 bases line up with TRBD1. Per the germline V gene, CDR1 is KGHDR and CDR2 is SFDVKD. The CDR3 totals 17 residues. J lost 4 bases, V lost 4 bases, and 13 bases had no gene match. The CDR3 DNA follows: TGTGCCACCAGTGACCCAGGGGGCCTCAGCCTGGGAGAGACCCAGTACTTC. Translation: CATSDPGGLSLGETQYF.